This TCR beta chain was identified during a study of regulatory T cells in long-lasting Graves disease. Study-wide points: Preferential use of TRBV28, TRBJ1-2 and TRBJ2-5 was seen in persistent disease. New patients shared fewer public clonotypes (more than 850) than persistent patients did (2,741).

Libraries of TCR beta came from iRepertoire HTBI primers plus Arm-PCR of CDR3 regions. TCRdb fed the multiplex PCR reads into MiXCR, producing one record per CDR3 protein. The sample records about 300,000 distinct CDR3 sequences, around 21% being singletons. As to time point: persistent/refractory GD, antithyroid drugs over 5 years with positive TRAb. With RNA extracted from PBMCs as input, the TCR library was made. Trimming cost V 1 base and J 1 base, with 10 bases left between them. The CDR3 sequence is 15 residues long. The germline CDR1 and CDR2 sequences are SGHTA and FQGNSA. This clonotype was observed a few times. Its antigen is not identified.

The V call is TRBV7-2, the J call TRBJ1-1; no clear D. The source of this sequence is a female donor with Graves disease. The specimen comprised peripheral blood mononuclear cells (PBMCs), sampled when the disease was refractory, from a patient treated with antithyroid drugs. The CDR3 DNA reads as TGTGCCAGCAGCTTAGGGTCCGGCACGAACACTGAAGCTTTCTTT. It translates to CASSLGSGTNTEAFF.